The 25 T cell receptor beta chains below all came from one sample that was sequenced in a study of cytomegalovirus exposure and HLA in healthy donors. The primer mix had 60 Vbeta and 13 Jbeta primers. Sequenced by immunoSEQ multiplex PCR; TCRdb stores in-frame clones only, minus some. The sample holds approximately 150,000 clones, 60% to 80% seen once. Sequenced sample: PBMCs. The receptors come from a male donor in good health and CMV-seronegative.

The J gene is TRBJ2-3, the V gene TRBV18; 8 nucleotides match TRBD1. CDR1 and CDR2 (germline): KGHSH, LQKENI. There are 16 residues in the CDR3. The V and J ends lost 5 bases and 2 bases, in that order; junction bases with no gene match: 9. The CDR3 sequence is CASSSGQGVFTDTQYF. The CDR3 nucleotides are TGTGCCAGCTCATCAGGACAGGGTGTTTTCACAGATACGCAGTATTTT.

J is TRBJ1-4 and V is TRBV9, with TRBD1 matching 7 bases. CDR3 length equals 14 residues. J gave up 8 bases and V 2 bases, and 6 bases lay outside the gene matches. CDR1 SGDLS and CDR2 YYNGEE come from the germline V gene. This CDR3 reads CASSVRGDREKLFF. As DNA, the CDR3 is TGTGCCAGCAGCGTCCGAGGGGACAGAGAAAAACTGTTTTTT.

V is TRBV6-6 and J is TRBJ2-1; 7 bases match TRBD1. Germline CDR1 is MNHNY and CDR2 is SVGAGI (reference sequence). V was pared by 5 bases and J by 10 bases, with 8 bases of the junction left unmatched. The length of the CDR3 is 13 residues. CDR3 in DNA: TGTGCCAGCAGTCAACCGGGACAGAGCGAGCAGTTCTTC. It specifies CASSQPGQSEQFF.

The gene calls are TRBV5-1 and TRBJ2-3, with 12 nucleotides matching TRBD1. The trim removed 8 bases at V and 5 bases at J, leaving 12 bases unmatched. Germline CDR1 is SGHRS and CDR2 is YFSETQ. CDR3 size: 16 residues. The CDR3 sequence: CASHPGDRGRVDTQYF. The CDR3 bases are TGCGCCAGTCATCCGGGGGACAGGGGGCGAGTAGATACGCAGTATTTT.

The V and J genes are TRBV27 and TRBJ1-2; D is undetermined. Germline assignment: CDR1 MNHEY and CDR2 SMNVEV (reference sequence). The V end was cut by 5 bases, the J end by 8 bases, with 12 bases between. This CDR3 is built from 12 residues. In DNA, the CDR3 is TGTGCCAGCAGTCAAGGGAGTCGAGGCTACACCTTC. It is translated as CASSQGSRGYTF.

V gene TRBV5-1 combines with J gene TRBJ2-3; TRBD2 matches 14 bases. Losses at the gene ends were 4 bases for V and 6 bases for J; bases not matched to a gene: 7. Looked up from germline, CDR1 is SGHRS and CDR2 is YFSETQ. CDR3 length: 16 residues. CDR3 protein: CASSPTSGGASDTQYF. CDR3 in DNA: TGCGCCAGCAGCCCGACTAGCGGGGGGGCCTCGGATACGCAGTATTTT.

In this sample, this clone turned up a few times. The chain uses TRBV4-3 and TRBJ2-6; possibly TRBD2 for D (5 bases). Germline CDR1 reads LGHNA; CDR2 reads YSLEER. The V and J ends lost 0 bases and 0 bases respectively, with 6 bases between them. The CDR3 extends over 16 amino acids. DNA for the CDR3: TGCGCCAGCAGCCAAGATGGGAGCTCTGGGGCCAACGTCCTGACTTTC. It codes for CASSQDGSSGANVLTF.

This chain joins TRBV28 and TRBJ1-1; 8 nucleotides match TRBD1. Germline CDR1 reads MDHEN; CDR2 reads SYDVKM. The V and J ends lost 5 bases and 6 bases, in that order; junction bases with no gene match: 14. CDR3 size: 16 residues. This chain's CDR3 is CASSPVTGEGTPEAFF. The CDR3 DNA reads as TGTGCCAGCAGTCCGGTGACAGGGGAAGGAACCCCTGAAGCTTTCTTT.

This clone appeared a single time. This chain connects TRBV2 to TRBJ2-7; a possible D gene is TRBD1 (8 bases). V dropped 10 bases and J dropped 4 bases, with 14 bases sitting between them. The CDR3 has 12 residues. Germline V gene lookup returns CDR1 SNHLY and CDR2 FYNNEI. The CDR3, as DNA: TGTGCCATAGGACAGGGAGGGTACGAGCAGTACTTC. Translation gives CAIGQGGYEQYF.

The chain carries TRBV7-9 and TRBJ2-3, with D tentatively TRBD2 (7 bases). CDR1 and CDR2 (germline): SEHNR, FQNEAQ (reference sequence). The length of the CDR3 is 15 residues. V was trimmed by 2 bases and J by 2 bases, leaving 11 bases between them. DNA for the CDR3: TGTGCCAGCAGCTTAAGGGGGGGTTTCACAGATACGCAGTATTTT. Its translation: CASSLRGGFTDTQYF.

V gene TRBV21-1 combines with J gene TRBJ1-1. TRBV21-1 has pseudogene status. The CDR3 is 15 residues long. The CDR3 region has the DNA TGTGCCAGCAGCAAGTGGGGGGGGCTTATCACTGAAGCTTTCTTT. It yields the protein CASSKWGGLITEAFF.

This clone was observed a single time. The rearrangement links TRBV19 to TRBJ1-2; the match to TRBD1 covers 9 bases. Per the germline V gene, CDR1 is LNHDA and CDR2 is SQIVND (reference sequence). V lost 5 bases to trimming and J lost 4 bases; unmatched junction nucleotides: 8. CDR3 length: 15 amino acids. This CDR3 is CASSPGQGHAYGYTF. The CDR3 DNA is TGTGCCAGTAGTCCGGGACAGGGACACGCCTATGGCTACACCTTC.

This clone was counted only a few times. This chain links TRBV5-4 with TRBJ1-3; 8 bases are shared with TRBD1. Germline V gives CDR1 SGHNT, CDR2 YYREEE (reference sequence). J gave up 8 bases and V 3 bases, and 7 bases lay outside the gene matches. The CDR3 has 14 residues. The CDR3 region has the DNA TGTGCCAGCAGCTCGGGGACAGGACGGGACACCATATATTTT. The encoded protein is CASSSGTGRDTIYF.

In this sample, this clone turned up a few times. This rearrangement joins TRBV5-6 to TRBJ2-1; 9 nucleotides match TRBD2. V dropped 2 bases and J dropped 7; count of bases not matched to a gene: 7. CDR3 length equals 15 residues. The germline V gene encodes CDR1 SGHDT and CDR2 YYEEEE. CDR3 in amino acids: CASSFGLAGRNEQFF. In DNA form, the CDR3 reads TGTGCCAGCAGCTTCGGCCTAGCGGGAAGGAATGAGCAGTTCTTC.

The CDR3 region has the DNA TGTGCCATCGGAGAAAGAGAGGAGCAGTTCTTC. It codes for CAIGEREEQFF. This chain uses TRBV10-3 with TRBJ2-1; D gene unclear. The CDR3 length is 11 residues. V lost 8 bases to trimming and J lost 10 bases, with 12 bases between them. Germline V gives CDR1 ENHRY, CDR2 SYGVKD.

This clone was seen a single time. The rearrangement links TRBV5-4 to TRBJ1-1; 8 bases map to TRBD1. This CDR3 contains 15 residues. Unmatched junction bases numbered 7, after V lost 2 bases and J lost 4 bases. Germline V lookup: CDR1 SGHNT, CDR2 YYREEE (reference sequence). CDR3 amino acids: CASSLITGGGTEAFF. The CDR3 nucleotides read TGTGCCAGCAGCTTAATAACAGGGGGGGGCACTGAAGCTTTCTTT.

For the CDR3, the DNA is TGTGCCAGCAGAAAGGACAGGGTCGGGGAAAAACTGTTTTTT. Residues: CASRKDRVGEKLFF. The chain uses TRBV6-5 and TRBJ1-4; TRBD1 agrees at 8 bases. This CDR3 spans 14 amino acids. The germline V gene has CDR1 MNHEY and CDR2 SVGAGI. V trimming: 6 bases; J trimming: 8 bases; junction bases outside the gene matches: 8.

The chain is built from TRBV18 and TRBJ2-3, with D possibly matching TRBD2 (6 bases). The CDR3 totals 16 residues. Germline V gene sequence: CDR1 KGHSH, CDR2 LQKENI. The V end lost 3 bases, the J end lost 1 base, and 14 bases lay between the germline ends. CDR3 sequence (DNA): TGTGCCAGCTCACCGGTTAGCGGCACAGGCACAGATACGCAGTATTTT. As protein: CASSPVSGTGTDTQYF.

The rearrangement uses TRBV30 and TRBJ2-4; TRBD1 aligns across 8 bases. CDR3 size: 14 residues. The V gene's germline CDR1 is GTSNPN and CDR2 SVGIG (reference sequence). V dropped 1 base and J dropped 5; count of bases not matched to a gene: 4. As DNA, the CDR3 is TGTGCCTGGAGTGGGACAGGGTTCCAAAACATTCAGTACTTC. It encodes CAWSGTGFQNIQYF.

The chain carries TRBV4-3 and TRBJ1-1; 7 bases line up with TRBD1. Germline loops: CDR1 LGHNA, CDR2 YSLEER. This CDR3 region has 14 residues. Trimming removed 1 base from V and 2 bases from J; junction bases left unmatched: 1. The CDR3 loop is CASSQGDRNTEAFF. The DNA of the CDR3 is TGCGCCAGCAGCCAAGGGGACAGAAACACTGAAGCTTTCTTT.

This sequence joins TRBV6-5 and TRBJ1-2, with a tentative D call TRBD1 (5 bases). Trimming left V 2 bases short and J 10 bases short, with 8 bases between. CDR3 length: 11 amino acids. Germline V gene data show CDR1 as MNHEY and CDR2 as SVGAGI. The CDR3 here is CASSYRGDYTF. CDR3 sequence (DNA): TGTGCCAGCAGTTACCGGGGGGACTACACCTTC.

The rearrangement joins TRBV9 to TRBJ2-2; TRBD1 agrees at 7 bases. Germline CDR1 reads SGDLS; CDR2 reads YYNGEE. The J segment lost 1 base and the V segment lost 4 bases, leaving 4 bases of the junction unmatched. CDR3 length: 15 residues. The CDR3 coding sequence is TGTGCCAGCAGCCTCAGGACAGGGAACACCGGGGAGCTGTTTTTT. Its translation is CASSLRTGNTGELFF.

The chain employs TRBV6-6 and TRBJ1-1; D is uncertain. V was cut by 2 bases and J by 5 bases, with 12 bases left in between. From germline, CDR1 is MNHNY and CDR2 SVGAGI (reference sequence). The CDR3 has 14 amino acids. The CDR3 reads CASSYQKGGTEAFF. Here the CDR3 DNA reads TGTGCCAGCAGTTACCAAAAAGGAGGGACTGAAGCTTTCTTT.

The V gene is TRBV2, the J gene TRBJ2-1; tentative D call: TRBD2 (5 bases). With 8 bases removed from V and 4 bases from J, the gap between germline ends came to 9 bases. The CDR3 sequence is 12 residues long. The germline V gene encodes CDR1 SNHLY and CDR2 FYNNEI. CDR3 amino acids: CASARRYNEQFF. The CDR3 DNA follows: TGTGCCAGCGCGAGGAGGTACAATGAGCAGTTCTTC. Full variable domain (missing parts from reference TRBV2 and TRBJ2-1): EPEVTQTPSHQVTQMGQEVILRCVPISNHLYFYWYRQILGQKVEFLVSFYNNEISEKSEIFDDQFSVERPDGSNFTLKIRSTKLEDSAMYFCASARRYNEQFFGPGTRLTVL.

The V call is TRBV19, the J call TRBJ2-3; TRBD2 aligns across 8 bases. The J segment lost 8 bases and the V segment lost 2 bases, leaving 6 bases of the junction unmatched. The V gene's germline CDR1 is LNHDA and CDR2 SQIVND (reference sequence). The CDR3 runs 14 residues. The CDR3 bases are TGTGCCAGTAGTATATCGGGGGGGGCCGGTACGCAGTATTTT. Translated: CASSISGGAGTQYF.